The clone carrying this T cell receptor beta chain was observed a few times. The sample is drawn from a study of glioma-infiltrating T cells after dendritic cell vaccination. Study at large: The vaccine used monocyte-derived dendritic cells pulsed overnight with autologous tumor lysate.

Assay: immunoSEQ multiplex PCR; the TCRdb copy retains only in-frame clones and omits some. Among 55,000 to 75,000 clones, 70% to 85% were seen once, and the ten largest hold around 16%. This CDR3 has 17 residues. CDR1 is SGHKS, CDR2 YYEKEE, per germline (reference sequence). Trimming took 1 base from V and 0 from J, leaving 16 bases between them. This sample's time point: after dendritic cell vaccination, including at tumor progression/relapse. V and J are TRBV5-5 and TRBJ1-2, with D possibly TRBD1 on 6 matching bases. The clonotype was recovered from a human donor with glioblastoma. Sequenced material: blood, taken after dendritic cell vaccination. CDR3 nucleotides: TGTGCCAGCAGCTTGAGTGGGGGCGGTCGCGCTAACTATGGCTACACCTTC. It specifies CASSLSGGGRANYGYTF. Filled out from reference TRBV5-5 and TRBJ1-2, the complete variable domain reads DAGVTQSPTHLIKTRGQQVTLRCSPISGHKSVSWYQQVLGQGPQFIFQYYEKEERGRGNFPDRFSARQFPNYSSELNVNALLLGDSALYLCASSLSGGGRANYGYTFGSGTRLTVV.